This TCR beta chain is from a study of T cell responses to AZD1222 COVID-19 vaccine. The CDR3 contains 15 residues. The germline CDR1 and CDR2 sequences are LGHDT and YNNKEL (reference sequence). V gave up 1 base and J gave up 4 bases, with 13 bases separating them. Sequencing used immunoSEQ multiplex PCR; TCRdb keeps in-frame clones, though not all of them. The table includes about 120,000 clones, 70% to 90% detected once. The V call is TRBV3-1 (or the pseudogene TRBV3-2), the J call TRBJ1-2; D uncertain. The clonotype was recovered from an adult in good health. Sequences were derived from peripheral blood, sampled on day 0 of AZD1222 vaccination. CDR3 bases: TGTGCCAGCAGCCAAGGGCCTCAGGAATTCTATGGCTACACCTTC. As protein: CASSQGPQEFYGYTF.